This T cell receptor beta chain was documented in a study of blood T cells in healthy people across ages. Alongside a J-beta primer mix, a sample-barcoded 5' primer served in a second PCR lasting roughly 6 to 11 cycles. Each cDNA was tagged by a template-switch adaptor containing 12 random nucleotides. TCRdb ran MiXCR on the 5' RACE reads and lists one entry per CDR3 protein. The data show roughly 1,100,000 distinct CDR3 sequences, roughly a quarter seen once. Concerning this clonotype: This may stem from a read error, because a much larger clone lies one nucleotide away.

Samples each yielded at least 5 micrograms of total RNA. The CDR3 length is 14 residues. Germline V CDR1 and CDR2: SGDLS, YYNGEE. These same records also appear under a second study, on T cells of mothers and their children.

The genes are TRBV9 and TRBJ2-3; D is uncertain. The sequencing sample was made of blood. The source of this sequence is a girl aged 2 to 10 in good health. The DNA of the CDR3 is TGTGCCAGCAGCGTAGTAGGTACCACAGATACGCGGTATTTT. Its translation: CASSVVGTTDTRYF.